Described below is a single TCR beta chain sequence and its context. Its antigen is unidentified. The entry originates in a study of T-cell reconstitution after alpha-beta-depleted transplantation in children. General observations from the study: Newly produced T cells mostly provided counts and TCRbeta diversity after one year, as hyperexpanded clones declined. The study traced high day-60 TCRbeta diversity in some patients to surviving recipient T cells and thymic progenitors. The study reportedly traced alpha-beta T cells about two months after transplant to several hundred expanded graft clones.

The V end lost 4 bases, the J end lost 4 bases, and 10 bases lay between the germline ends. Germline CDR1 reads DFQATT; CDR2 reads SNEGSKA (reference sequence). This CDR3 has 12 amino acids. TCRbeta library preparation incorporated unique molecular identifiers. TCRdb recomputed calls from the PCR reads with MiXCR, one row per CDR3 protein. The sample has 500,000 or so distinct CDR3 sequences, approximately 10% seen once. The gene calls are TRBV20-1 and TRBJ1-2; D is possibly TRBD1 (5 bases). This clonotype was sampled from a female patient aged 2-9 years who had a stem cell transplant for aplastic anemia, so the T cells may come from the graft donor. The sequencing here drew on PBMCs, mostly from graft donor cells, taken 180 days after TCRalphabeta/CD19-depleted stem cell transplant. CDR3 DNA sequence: TGCAGTGCTACTTCGGGGCCCTATGGCTACACCTTC. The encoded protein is CSATSGPYGYTF.